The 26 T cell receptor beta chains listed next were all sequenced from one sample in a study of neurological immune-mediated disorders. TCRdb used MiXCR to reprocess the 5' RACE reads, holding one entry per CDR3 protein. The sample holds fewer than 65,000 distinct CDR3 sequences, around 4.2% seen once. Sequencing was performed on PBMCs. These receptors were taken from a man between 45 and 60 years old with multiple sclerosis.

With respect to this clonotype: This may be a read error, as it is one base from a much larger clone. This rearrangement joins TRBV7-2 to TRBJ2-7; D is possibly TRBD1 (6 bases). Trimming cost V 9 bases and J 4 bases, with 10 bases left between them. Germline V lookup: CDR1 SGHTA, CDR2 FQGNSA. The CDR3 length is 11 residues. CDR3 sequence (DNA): TGTGCCAGAACAGGGTCGTACGAGCAGTACTTC. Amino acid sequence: CARTGSYEQYF.

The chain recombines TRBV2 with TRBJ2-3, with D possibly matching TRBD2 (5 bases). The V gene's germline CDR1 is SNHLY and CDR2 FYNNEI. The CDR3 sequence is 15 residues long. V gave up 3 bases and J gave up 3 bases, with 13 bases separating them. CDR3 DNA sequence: TGTGCCAGCAGTGATGAAGCGGACCCTACAGATACGCAGTATTTT. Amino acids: CASSDEADPTDTQYF.

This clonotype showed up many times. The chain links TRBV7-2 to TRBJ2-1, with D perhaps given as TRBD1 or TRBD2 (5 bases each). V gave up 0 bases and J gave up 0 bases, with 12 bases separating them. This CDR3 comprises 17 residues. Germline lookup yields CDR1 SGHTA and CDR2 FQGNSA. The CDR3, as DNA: TGTGCCAGCAGCTTAGCGCCGAGGGGTAGCTCCTACAATGAGCAGTTCTTC. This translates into CASSLAPRGSSYNEQFF. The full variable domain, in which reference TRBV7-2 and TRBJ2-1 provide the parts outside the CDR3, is GAGVSQSPSNKVTEKGKDVELRCDPISGHTALYWYRQSLGQGLEFLIYFQGNSAPDKSGLPSDRFSAERTGGSVSTLTIQRTQQEDSAVYLCASSLAPRGSSYNEQFFGPGTRLTVL.

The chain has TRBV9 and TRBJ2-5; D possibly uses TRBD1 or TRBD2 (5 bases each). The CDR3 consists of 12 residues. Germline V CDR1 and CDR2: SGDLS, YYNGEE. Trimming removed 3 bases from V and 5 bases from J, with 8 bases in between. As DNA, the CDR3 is TGTGCCAGCAGCGGGGGCGGGGAGACCCAGTACTTC. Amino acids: CASSGGGETQYF.

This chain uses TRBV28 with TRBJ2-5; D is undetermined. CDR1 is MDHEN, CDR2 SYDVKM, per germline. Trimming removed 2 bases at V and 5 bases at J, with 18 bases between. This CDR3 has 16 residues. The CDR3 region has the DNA TGTGCCAGCAGTTTAGTCCCAGGCTGGGGTGCGGAGACCCAGTACTTC. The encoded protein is CASSLVPGWGAETQYF.

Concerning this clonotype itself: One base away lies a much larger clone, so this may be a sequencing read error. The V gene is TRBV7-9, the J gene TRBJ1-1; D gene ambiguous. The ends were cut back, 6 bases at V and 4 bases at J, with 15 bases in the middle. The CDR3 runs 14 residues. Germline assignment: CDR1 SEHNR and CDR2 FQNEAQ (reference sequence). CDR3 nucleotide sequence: TGTGCCAGCAGTCACCGAAAGGTCAGCACTGAAGCTTTCTTT. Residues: CASSHRKVSTEAFF.

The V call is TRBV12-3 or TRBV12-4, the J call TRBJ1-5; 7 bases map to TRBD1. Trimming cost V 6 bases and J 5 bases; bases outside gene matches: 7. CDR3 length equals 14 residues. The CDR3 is CASRLGQRYQPQHF. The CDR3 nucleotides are TGTGCCAGCAGGTTGGGACAGCGATATCAGCCCCAGCATTTT.

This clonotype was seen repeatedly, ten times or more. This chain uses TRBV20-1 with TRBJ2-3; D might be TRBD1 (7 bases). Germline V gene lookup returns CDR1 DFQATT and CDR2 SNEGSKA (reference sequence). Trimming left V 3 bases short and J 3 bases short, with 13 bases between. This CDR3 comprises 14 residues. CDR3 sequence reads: CSASDREVTDTQYF. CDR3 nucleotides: TGCAGTGCTAGCGACAGGGAGGTAACAGATACGCAGTATTTT.

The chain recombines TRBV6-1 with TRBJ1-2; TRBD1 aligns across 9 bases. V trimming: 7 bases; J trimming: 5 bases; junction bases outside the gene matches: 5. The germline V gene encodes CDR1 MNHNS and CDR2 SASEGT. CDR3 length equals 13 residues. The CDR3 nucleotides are TGTGCCAGCACGCGGGACAGGGAGTATGGCTACACCTTC. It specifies CASTRDREYGYTF.

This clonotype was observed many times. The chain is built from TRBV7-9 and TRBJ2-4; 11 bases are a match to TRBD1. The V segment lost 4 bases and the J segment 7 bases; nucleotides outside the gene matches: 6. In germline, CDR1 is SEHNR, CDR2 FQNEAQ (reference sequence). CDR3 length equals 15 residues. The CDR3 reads CASSWDRDRGNIQYF. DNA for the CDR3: TGTGCCAGCAGCTGGGATCGGGACAGGGGGAACATTCAGTACTTC.

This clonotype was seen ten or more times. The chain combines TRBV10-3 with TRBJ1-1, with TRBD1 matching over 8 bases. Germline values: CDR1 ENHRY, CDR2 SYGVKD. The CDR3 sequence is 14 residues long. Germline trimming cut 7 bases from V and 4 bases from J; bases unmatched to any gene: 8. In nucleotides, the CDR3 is TGTGCCATCACCGAGACAGGGGAGGGCACTGAAGCTTTCTTT. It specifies CAITETGEGTEAFF.

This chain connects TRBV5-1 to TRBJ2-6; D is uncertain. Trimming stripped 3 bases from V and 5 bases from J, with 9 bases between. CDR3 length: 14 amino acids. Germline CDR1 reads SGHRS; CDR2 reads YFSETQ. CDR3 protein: CASSWITWANVLTF. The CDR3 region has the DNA TGCGCCAGCAGCTGGATCACCTGGGCCAACGTCCTGACTTTC.

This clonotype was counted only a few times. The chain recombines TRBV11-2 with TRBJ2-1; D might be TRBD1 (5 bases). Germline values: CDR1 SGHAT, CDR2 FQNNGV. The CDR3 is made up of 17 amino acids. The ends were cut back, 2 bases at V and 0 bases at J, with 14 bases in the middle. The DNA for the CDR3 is TGTGCCAGCAGCTTACCCGCGCGGACATCCTCCTACAATGAGCAGTTCTTC. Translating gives CASSLPARTSSYNEQFF.

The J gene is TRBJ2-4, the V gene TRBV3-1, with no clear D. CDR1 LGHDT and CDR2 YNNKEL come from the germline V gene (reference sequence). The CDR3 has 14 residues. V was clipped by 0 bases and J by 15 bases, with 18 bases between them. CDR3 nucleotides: TGTGCCAGCAGCCAAGATTTGGGTTCGGTTAGTCTGTACTTC. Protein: CASSQDLGSVSLYF.

The CDR3 loop reads CASRQTGQGNSPLHF. CDR3 DNA: TGTGCCAGCAGGCAAACGGGACAGGGTAATTCACCCCTCCACTTT. The chain links TRBV28 to TRBJ1-6, with 9 bases fitting TRBD1. Germline CDR1 reads MDHEN; CDR2 reads SYDVKM. This CDR3 is built from 15 residues. With 6 bases clipped from V and 6 bases from J, the junction kept 6 bases outside the gene matches.

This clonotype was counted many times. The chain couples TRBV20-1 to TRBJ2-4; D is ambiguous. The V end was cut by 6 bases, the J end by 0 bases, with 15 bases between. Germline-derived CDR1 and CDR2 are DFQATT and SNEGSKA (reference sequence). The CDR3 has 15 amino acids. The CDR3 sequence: CSATRAALAKNIQYF. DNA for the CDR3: TGCAGTGCCACACGGGCGGCACTAGCCAAAAACATTCAGTACTTC.

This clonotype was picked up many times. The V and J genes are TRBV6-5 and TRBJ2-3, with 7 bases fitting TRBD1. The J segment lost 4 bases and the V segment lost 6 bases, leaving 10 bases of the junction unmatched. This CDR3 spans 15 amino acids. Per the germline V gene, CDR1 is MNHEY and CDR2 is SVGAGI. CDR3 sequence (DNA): TGTGCCAGCAGGAACCGGGACAGTACAGCAGATACGCAGTATTTT. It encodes CASRNRDSTADTQYF.

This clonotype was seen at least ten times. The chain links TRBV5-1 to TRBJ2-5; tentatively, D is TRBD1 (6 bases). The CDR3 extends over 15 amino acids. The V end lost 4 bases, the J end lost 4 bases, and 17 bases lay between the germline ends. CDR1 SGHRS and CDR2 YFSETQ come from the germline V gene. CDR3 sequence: CASSLRQVQGETQYF. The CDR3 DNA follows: TGCGCCAGCAGCCTAAGACAGGTTCAGGGAGAGACCCAGTACTTC. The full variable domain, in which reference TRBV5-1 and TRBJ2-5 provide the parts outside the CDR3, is KAGVTQTPRYLIKTRGQQVTLSCSPISGHRSVSWYQQTPGQGLQFLFEYFSETQRNKGNFPGRFSGRQFSNSRSEMNVSTLELGDSALYLCASSLRQVQGETQYFGPGTRLLVL.

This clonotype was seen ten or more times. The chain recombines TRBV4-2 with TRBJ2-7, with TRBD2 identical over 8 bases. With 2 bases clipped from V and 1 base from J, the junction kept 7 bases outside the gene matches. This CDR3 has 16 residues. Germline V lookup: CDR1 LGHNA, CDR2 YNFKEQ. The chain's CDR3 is CASSQLVREGSYEQYF. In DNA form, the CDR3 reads TGTGCCAGCAGCCAATTAGTCCGGGAGGGATCCTACGAGCAGTACTTC.

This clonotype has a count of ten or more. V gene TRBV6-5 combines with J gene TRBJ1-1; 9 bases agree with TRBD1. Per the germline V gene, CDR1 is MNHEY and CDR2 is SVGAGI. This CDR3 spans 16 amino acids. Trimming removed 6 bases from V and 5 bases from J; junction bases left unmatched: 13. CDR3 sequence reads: CASRRRTGDVVTEAFF. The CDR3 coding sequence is TGTGCCAGCAGGCGTCGGACAGGGGATGTAGTGACTGAAGCTTTCTTT.

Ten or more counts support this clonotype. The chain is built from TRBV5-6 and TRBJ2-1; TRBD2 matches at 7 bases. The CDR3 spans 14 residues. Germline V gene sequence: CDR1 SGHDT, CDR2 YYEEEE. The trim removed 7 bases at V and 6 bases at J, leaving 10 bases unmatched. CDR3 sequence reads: CASGLGRGINEQFF. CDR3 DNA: TGTGCCAGCGGCCTGGGGCGGGGGATCAATGAGCAGTTCTTC.

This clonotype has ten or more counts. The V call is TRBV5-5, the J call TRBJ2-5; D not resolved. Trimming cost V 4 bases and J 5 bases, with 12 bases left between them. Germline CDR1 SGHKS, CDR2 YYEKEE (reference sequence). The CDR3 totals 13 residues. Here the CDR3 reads CASSPHGVETQYF. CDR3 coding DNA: TGTGCCAGCAGCCCGCATGGGGTGGAGACCCAGTACTTC.

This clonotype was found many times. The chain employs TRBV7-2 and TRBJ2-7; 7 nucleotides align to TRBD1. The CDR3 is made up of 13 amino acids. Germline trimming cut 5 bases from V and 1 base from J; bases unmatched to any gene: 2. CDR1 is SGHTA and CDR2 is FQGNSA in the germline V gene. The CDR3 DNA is TGTGCCAGCAGCCGGGACAGTTCCTACGAGCAGTACTTC. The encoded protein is CASSRDSSYEQYF.

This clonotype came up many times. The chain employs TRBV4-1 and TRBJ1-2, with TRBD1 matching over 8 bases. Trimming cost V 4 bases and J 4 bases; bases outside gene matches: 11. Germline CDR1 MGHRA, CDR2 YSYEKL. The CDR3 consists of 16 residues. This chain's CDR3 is CASSRTWDRLSYGYTF. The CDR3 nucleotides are TGCGCCAGCAGCCGAACGTGGGACAGGTTAAGCTATGGCTACACCTTC.

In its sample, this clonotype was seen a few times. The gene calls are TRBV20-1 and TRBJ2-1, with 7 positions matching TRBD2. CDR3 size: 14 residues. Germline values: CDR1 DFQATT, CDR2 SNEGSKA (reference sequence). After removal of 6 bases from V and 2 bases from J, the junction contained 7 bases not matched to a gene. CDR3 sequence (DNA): TGCAGTGCCCGAAGCGGGGTTCCCTACAATGAGCAGTTCTTC. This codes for CSARSGVPYNEQFF.

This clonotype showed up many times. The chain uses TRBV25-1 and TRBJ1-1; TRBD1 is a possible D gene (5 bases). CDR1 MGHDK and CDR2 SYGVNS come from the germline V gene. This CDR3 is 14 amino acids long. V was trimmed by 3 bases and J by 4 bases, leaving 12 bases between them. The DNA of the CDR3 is TGTGCCAGCAGTGACCTATGGGGGGTCACTGAAGCTTTCTTT. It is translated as CASSDLWGVTEAFF.